This T cell receptor beta chain came from a study of shared clonotypes between healthy human individuals. The study's findings and limits: In contrast to clonotypes shared by all four donors, non-shared clonotypes had lower generation probabilities.

This clone was seen only once. The antigen is not known. Germline CDR1 is KGHSH and CDR2 is LQKENI. V was pared by 0 bases and J by 3 bases, with 4 bases of the junction left unmatched. This CDR3 is 16 amino acids long. The authors split each subset's genomic DNA evenly across several immunoSEQ plates. Clones were sequenced by immunoSEQ multiplex PCR, and TCRdb holds only the in-frame ones, with some missing. The data contain about 2.4 million clones, around nine tenths of them singletons. V is TRBV18 and J is TRBJ2-3; 9 bases are shared with TRBD2. The sequence came from a man aged 18 to 30 in good health. The sequenced material came from naive CD4+ T cells sorted from blood. Subset described: CD45RA+ positively selected. As DNA, the CDR3 is TGTGCCAGCTCACCACCGGCTAGCGGGGCTACAGATACGCAGTATTTT. The encoded protein is CASSPPASGATDTQYF.